This T cell receptor (beta chain) was identified in a study of cytomegalovirus exposure and HLA in healthy donors. Study outcomes and limitations: Roughly uniform sequencing depth across donors was assumed, possibly incorrectly.

To note about this clone: As yet, its antigen is unknown.

The PCR ran on 60 Vbeta and 13 Jbeta primers. Method: immunoSEQ multiplex PCR; TCRdb's copy keeps in-frame clones and lacks some. The sample gives around 140,000 clones, roughly four fifths of which show up once; approximately 9.7% is in the top ten. Germline V gene sequence: CDR1 SGHTA, CDR2 FQGTGA. The CDR3 covers 15 residues. The V segment lost 4 bases and the J segment 7 bases; nucleotides outside the gene matches: 6. The chain combines TRBV7-3 with TRBJ2-2, with TRBD1 matching over 10 bases. The sequencing sample was made of PBMCs. The sequence derives from an older woman in good health and CMV-seropositive. This CDR3 is CASSSTGGAVGELFF. The CDR3 DNA is TGTGCCAGCAGCTCGACAGGGGGCGCGGTCGGGGAGCTGTTTTTT. Complete variable domain (other parts from reference TRBV7-3 and TRBJ2-2): GAGVSQTPSNKVTEKGKYVELRCDPISGHTALYWYRQSLGQGPEFLIYFQGTGAADDSGLPNDRFFAVRPEGSVSTLKIQRTERGDSAVYLCASSSTGGAVGELFFGEGSRLTVL.